The entry below describes one T cell receptor beta chain. There is no known antigen for this receptor. Base qualities are not at hand, and no much larger clone is one base apart. The data were taken from a study of Graves' ophthalmopathy and Graves' hyperthyroidism (dated by TCRdb to the late 2010s). General notes on the study: Peripheral blood was collected at initial diagnosis, prior to any treatment. After sampling, hyperthyroidism patients received methimazole starting at 30 mg daily, and ophthalmopathy patients received high-dose intravenous methylprednisolone. In total, 135 blood samples were TCR-sequenced: approximately 42 ophthalmopathy, approximately 80 hyperthyroidism and some 17 hyperthyroidism-to-ophthalmopathy patients. The independent validation cohort included 18 to 20 hyperthyroidism patients plus 17 patients who later progressed from hyperthyroidism to ophthalmopathy. To tell Graves' ophthalmopathy apart from Graves' hyperthyroidism, and to predict which patients would progress to ophthalmopathy, the study relied on TCR beta repertoire signatures. In over five hyperthyroidism patients, T-cell repertoires of thyroid tissue and blood were compared. To explore V-J signatures that separate ophthalmopathy from hyperthyroidism, a discovery set of more than 95 patients was enrolled, consisting of 40 to 45 with ophthalmopathy and 57 with stable hyperthyroidism. The roughly 91 discovery patients were randomly divided into training and test sets at a 7:3 ratio.

A patient counted as having stable hyperthyroidism if there was no progression to ophthalmopathy within 18 months of follow-up. Hyperthyroidism patients were newly diagnosed, with disease duration under 2 months, and aged 18 to 65 years. Patients with other autoimmune diseases, uncontrolled infections, pregnancy or lactation were excluded. Diagnosis relied on clinical symptoms, serum thyroxine, TRAb, thyroid ultrasound and orbital computed tomography. Using Ficoll-Paque density gradient centrifugation, PBMCs were isolated from roughly 9.2 ml of fresh peripheral blood. Total RNA was extracted with Trizol reagent and quality-checked on an Agilent 2100 Bioanalyzer. V trim: 3 bases; J trim: 2 bases; unmatched bases: 6. CDR1 and CDR2 are drawn from the germline V gene: MGHDK, SYGVNS. The CDR3 has 15 amino acids, counting the end cysteine and phenylalanine. CDR3 DNA only is kept here, 45 bases in frame from base 1.

General conclusions and limits of the study: In cross-validation, the 13-signature model distinguished ophthalmopathy from stable hyperthyroidism with 85% to 90% sensitivity and almost 83% specificity, and in the test set the corresponding values were 80% and 75%. In validation, the model predicted ophthalmopathy progression with 70.59% sensitivity and roughly 78% specificity; roughly 12 predicted patients were CT-confirmed with GO in a median of approximately 6.5 months. Most expanded thyroid clonotypes with a frequency above 0.001 also appeared in blood, which suggests that blood repertoires may reflect the immune response in the thyroid. Sample size was not predetermined statistically, and investigators were not blinded to group allocation.

For repertoire sequencing, the TCR beta CDR3 regions were amplified from RNA transcripts. The first round was an RT-PCR using HTBI primers with the Qiagen OneStep RT-PCR kit, and this first round was followed by a second-round multiplex PCR, then size selection and purification. Sequencing of the libraries was carried out on an Illumina HiSeq2000 in paired-end mode with 100 bp reads. The authors processed their data as follows. Reads were processed with SOAPnuke, discarding reads with adapters, uncalled bases, mean Phred below 15, or no exact constant-primer or identifier match. COPE v1.2.5 was used to merge high-quality paired reads. Each unique nucleotide sequence was defined as a clonotype, and clonotypes were aligned to IMGT TRB V, D and J references with MiTCR v1.1. The analysis was limited to V-J combinations with a frequency above 0.0001, which together covered roughly 99% of the repertoires. For each V-J combination, a TCR clonal expansion and chaos score was defined as F50 clonal expansion divided by the chaos observed in the TCRdist matrix. Welch's t-statistics and random forest were used to reduce the features to 10 to 15 V-J combinations, which were then used as input to a naive Bayes classifier. The similarity between thyroid and blood repertoires was quantified using the Morisita-Horn index. The raw public reads went through TCRdb reprocessing: fastp at Q25, MiXCR clone calling, in-frame beta chains kept. Rows merge per CDR3 protein into single entries with the most common DNA and genes. The V and J calls reflect TCRdb's pipeline rather than the authors' work. Recorded for this sample are hundreds of thousands of distinct CDR3 sequences; 22% of them occurred a single time. Around 7% of the sample belongs to the ten largest clones.

Recombination joined TRBV25-1 with TRBJ1-2; the junction holds 7 bases that match TRBD1. Specimen: peripheral blood. The TCR comes from a woman younger than 35 with stable Graves' hyperthyroidism. Some clones in this sample may be carry-over from other donors' samples. Donor details come from another sample of the same person, matched by shared clones. At the DNA level, the sequence is TGTGCCAGCAGTGATCCGACAGGGTTAAACTATGGCTACACCTTC. Its translation reads: CASSDPTGLNYGYTF.